This TCR beta chain was documented in a study of OX40 agonist ivuxolimab in advanced cancers. Assay used: immunoSEQ multiplex PCR; TCRdb lists only in-frame clones, some missing. In the table there are tens of thousands of clones, about 95% of which are singletons. Germline CDR1 and CDR2: MNHEY and SMNVEV (reference sequence). With V trimmed by 6 bases and J by 3 bases, 9 bases remained unmatched. The CDR3 totals 15 residues. This clonotype was sampled from an adult with an advanced solid tumor such as melanoma, head and neck, liver or kidney cancer. Sequencing was performed on CD4+ or CD8+ T cells sorted from blood, taken in a trial of the OX40 agonist ivuxolimab. This rearrangement joins TRBV27 to TRBJ2-7, with 9 bases lining up with TRBD1. In DNA, the CDR3 is TGTGCCAGCAGATATACAGGGGGCAGGATCTACGAGCAGTACTTC. This gives the protein CASRYTGGRIYEQYF.